The 27 T cell receptor beta chains listed next were all sequenced from one sample in a study of blood T cell repertoires in COVID-19. Clones were read by immunoSEQ multiplex PCR, and TCRdb kept only the in-frame ones, dropping some. Seen here are around 200,000 clones, about nine tenths observed once, and the top ten hold roughly 4.2%. Sequencing input: peripheral blood. All receptors derive from a man aged 50-59 years with acute or convalescent COVID-19.

The V gene is TRBV7-7, the J gene TRBJ2-1, with TRBD2 as a possible D gene (6 bases). CDR1 and CDR2 from the germline V gene are SSHAT and FNYEAQ (reference sequence). Trimming pared 1 base from V and 9 bases from J, leaving 10 bases between. The CDR3 is made up of 13 amino acids. For the CDR3, the DNA is TGTGCCAGCAGCTTAGAGCGGGTCGGTGAGCAGTTCTTC. Translated: CASSLERVGEQFF.

V usage is TRBV29-1 and J usage is TRBJ1-2; 7 nucleotides agree with TRBD1. The CDR3 is 16 amino acids. V lost 4 bases and J lost 4; bases outside the gene matches: 15. Per the germline V gene, CDR1 is SQVTM and CDR2 is ANQGSEA. CDR3 loop: CSVARDSRRSVYGYTF. Written as DNA, the CDR3 is TGCAGCGTTGCCAGGGACAGCCGGCGATCCGTCTATGGCTACACCTTC.

V usage is TRBV7-2 and J usage is TRBJ2-3; possibly TRBD1 for D (5 bases). Germline lookup yields CDR1 SGHTA and CDR2 FQGNSA. This CDR3 has 15 residues. V was shortened by 4 bases and J by 0 bases, with 11 bases between the two germline ends. The CDR3 loop reads CASSSHRFSTDTQYF. DNA for the CDR3: TGTGCCAGCAGCTCCCACAGGTTTAGCACAGATACGCAGTATTTT.

The chain joins TRBV4-1 to TRBJ1-2, with 8 bases aligning to TRBD1. The CDR3 extends over 15 amino acids. J lost 5 bases, V lost 3 bases, and 8 bases had no gene match. Germline CDR1 is MGHRA and CDR2 is YSYEKL. The CDR3 DNA follows: TGCGCCAGCAGCCATCCCGGGACAGGAAGATATGGCTACACCTTC. It yields the protein CASSHPGTGRYGYTF.

The chain links TRBV6-4 to TRBJ2-1; D gene unclear. V lost 3 bases and J lost 0, with 9 bases in between. Germline V gene lookup returns CDR1 MRHNA and CDR2 SNTAGT. The CDR3 sequence is 15 residues long. In DNA form, the CDR3 reads TGTGCCAGCAGTGAACAGCATAGCTCCTACAATGAGCAGTTCTTC. Protein product: CASSEQHSSYNEQFF.

J is TRBJ2-5 and V is TRBV10-1; the D gene is possibly TRBD1 (5 bases). The V and J ends lost 5 bases and 4 bases respectively, with 11 bases between them. The CDR3 runs to 13 residues. Germline values: CDR1 WNHNN, CDR2 SYGVQD (reference sequence). The CDR3 sequence is CASSWGAGETQYF. CDR3 nucleotide sequence: TGCGCCAGCAGTTGGGGCGCAGGAGAGACCCAGTACTTC.

This sequence joins TRBV5-1 and TRBJ1-2; TRBD1 matches 8 bases. The CDR3 length is 15 residues. The ends lost 0 bases at V and 8 bases at J; junction bases unmatched: 9. CDR1 and CDR2 from the germline V gene are SGHRS and YFSETQ. The CDR3 loop is CASSLGGQGEEGYTF. CDR3 sequence (DNA): TGCGCCAGCAGCTTGGGCGGACAGGGTGAGGAAGGCTACACCTTC.

The chain links TRBV5-1 to TRBJ2-2, with TRBD2 matching 7 bases. V shed 5 bases, J shed 3 bases, and the junction held 4 bases outside the gene matches. The germline gives CDR1 SGHRS, CDR2 YFSETQ. The CDR3 loop spans 14 amino acids. In nucleotides, the CDR3 is TGCGCCAGCAGGGGGAGGGACTACACCGGGGAGCTGTTTTTT. This codes for CASRGRDYTGELFF.

The chain has TRBV27 and TRBJ1-4; TRBD1 matches at 7 bases. V was clipped by 5 bases and J by 8 bases; unmatched bases: 8. The CDR3 sequence is 14 residues long. Germline V gene lookup returns CDR1 MNHEY and CDR2 SMNVEV (reference sequence). The CDR3 DNA reads as TGTGCCAGCAGTCTAAACGGACAGGAAGAAAAACTGTTTTTT. Protein product: CASSLNGQEEKLFF.

The V gene is TRBV9, the J gene TRBJ1-2; D is uncertain. The ends were cut back, 3 bases at V and 5 bases at J, with 14 bases in the middle. Germline loops: CDR1 SGDLS, CDR2 YYNGEE. This CDR3 contains 14 residues. This CDR3 is CASSALRGGYGYTF. CDR3 coding DNA: TGTGCCAGCAGCGCCCTGCGAGGAGGGTATGGCTACACCTTC.

CDR3 sequence: CASSSSGTGNTGELFF. The CDR3 DNA is TGCGCCAGCAGCTCATCCGGGACAGGGAACACCGGGGAGCTGTTTTTT. The V and J genes are TRBV5-1 and TRBJ2-2; 8 nucleotides agree with TRBD1. CDR1 is SGHRS, CDR2 YFSETQ, per germline. This CDR3 contains 16 residues. The junction had 5 bases not matched to a gene; V was cut back by 3 bases and J by 1 base.

The chain employs TRBV7-9 and TRBJ1-4; the D is unclear. V was trimmed by 1 base and J by 5 bases, leaving 11 bases between them. The CDR3 covers 15 residues. CDR1 is SEHNR, CDR2 FQNEAQ, per germline (reference sequence). CDR3 amino acids: CASSLGAGPNEKLFF. CDR3 nucleotides: TGTGCCAGCAGCTTAGGGGCAGGTCCCAATGAAAAACTGTTTTTT.

This clone showed up just once. V gene TRBV19 combines with J gene TRBJ1-6, with a weak D call TRBD1 (5 bases). CDR3 length equals 19 residues. V shed 4 bases and J shed 0 bases, with 19 bases lying between them. In germline, CDR1 is LNHDA, CDR2 SQIVND (reference sequence). CDR3 amino acids: CASSTDTNPTSSYNSPLHF. The CDR3 DNA reads TGTGCCAGTAGTACGGACACAAACCCGACCTCCTCCTATAATTCACCCCTCCACTTT. The full variable domain, completed using reference TRBV19 and TRBJ1-6, is DGGITQSPKYLFRKEGQNVTLSCEQNLNHDAMYWYRQDPGQGLRLIYYSQIVNDFQKGDIAEGYSVSREKKESFPLTVTSAQKNPTAFYLCASSTDTNPTSSYNSPLHFGNGTRLTVT.

The chain joins TRBV7-6 to TRBJ1-1, with D possibly TRBD1 on 5 matching bases. Between the trimmed V and J ends, which lost 1 base and 5 bases, there was a span of 14 bases. Looked up from germline, CDR1 is SGHVS and CDR2 is FNYEAQ. The CDR3 contains 15 residues. The CDR3 coding sequence is TGTGCCAGCAGCTTAGGAAGTAGGGGTGAAACTGAAGCTTTCTTT. It is translated as CASSLGSRGETEAFF.

The V call is TRBV6-1, the J call TRBJ2-4; 7 bases are shared with TRBD1. This CDR3 spans 14 amino acids. Germline CDR1 is MNHNS and CDR2 is SASEGT. J was trimmed by 9 bases and V by 1 base; bases with no gene match: 6. The CDR3 protein is CASSEVQGSGIQYF. CDR3 bases: TGTGCCAGCAGTGAAGTACAGGGGTCGGGCATTCAGTACTTC.

The chain recombines TRBV11-1 with TRBJ2-7; weak D call: TRBD1 (7 bases). The CDR3 extends over 15 amino acids. V lost 3 bases, J lost 0 bases, and 12 bases lay in between. In germline, CDR1 is SGHAT, CDR2 FQDESV (reference sequence). CDR3 sequence: CASSFPQGGSYEQYF. The CDR3 nucleotides are TGTGCCAGCAGCTTTCCCCAGGGGGGCTCCTACGAGCAGTACTTC.

The J gene is TRBJ2-3, the V gene TRBV6-5; 10 bases match TRBD1. J was trimmed by 5 bases and V by 5 bases; bases with no gene match: 7. The germline V gene encodes CDR1 MNHEY and CDR2 SVGAGI. This CDR3 is built from 15 residues. The chain's CDR3 is CASSPMGQGKDTQYF. CDR3 DNA sequence: TGTGCCAGCAGTCCTATGGGACAGGGGAAAGATACGCAGTATTTT.

This chain joins TRBV7-8 and TRBJ1-2; TRBD1 agrees at 11 bases. The trim removed 5 bases at V and 10 bases at J, leaving 9 bases unmatched. This CDR3 has 14 residues. The germline CDR1 and CDR2 sequences are SGHVS and FQNEAQ. CDR3 region: CASSPLGTGGFYTF. DNA of the CDR3: TGTGCCAGCAGCCCGCTTGGGACAGGGGGTTTCTACACCTTC. The full variable domain, its missing parts supplied by reference TRBV7-8 and TRBJ1-2, is GAGVSQSPRYKVAKRGQDVALRCDPISGHVSLFWYQQALGQGPEFLTYFQNEAQLDKSGLPSDRFFAERPEGSVSTLKIQRTQQEDSAVYLCASSPLGTGGFYTFGSGTRLTVV.

This clone appeared once. The V call is TRBV28, the J call TRBJ1-3, with D hard to call. The ends were cut back, 1 base at V and 0 bases at J, with 10 bases in the middle. The CDR3 is 16 residues long. Germline CDR1 and CDR2: MDHEN and SYDVKM. The CDR3 DNA reads TGTGCCAGCAGTTTATATGTTGGGAGCTCTGGAAACACCATATATTTT. Amino acids: CASSLYVGSSGNTIYF.

This chain uses TRBV2 with TRBJ1-6, with TRBD1 as a possible D gene (5 bases). Germline V CDR1 and CDR2: SNHLY, FYNNEI. The V end lost 4 bases, the J end lost 3 bases, and 13 bases lay between the germline ends. The CDR3 contains 16 residues. This chain's CDR3 is CASSATLTVYNSPLHF. For the CDR3, the DNA is TGTGCCAGCAGTGCCACTTTGACAGTCTATAATTCACCCCTCCACTTT.

This clone was recorded a few times. The J gene is TRBJ1-2, the V gene TRBV28, with 9 bases aligning to TRBD1. Germline V lookup: CDR1 MDHEN, CDR2 SYDVKM. V lost 3 bases to trimming and J lost 6 bases; unmatched junction nucleotides: 8. The CDR3 length is 15 residues. The CDR3, as DNA: TGTGCCAGCAGTTTGGGGTCCTGGACAGGGGATGGCTACACCTTC. The encoded protein is CASSLGSWTGDGYTF.

This clone was seen a single time. This chain uses TRBV5-1 with TRBJ1-2; D is perhaps TRBD1 (5 bases). The CDR3 loop spans 17 amino acids. Germline values: CDR1 SGHRS, CDR2 YFSETQ. Trimming took off 0 bases at V and 7 bases at J, with 22 bases between the two ends. DNA for the CDR3: TGCGCCAGCAGCTTGGTCCCCCGGGGGACGGACGGAGGTGGCTACACCTTC. This encodes CASSLVPRGTDGGGYTF.

The rearrangement uses TRBV19 and TRBJ2-2; the D gene is possibly TRBD2 (7 bases). Germline V gives CDR1 LNHDA, CDR2 SQIVND (reference sequence). Trimming left V 3 bases short and J 7 bases short, with 12 bases between. This CDR3 comprises 14 residues. CDR3 amino acids: CASSIPGGGGELFF. CDR3 nucleotide sequence: TGTGCCAGTAGTATTCCGGGGGGCGGCGGGGAGCTGTTTTTT.

The chain recombines TRBV5-1 with TRBJ2-3, with TRBD1 matching 7 bases. V lost 4 bases, J lost 0 bases, and 5 bases stayed unmatched. CDR1 is SGHRS and CDR2 is YFSETQ in the germline V gene. The CDR3 runs 15 residues. The CDR3 DNA is TGCGCCAGCAGCAAGGACAGGACGAGCACAGATACGCAGTATTTT. Translation gives CASSKDRTSTDTQYF.

Note on this clone: Other DNA sequences from this sample encode an identical CDR3 as well. J is TRBJ1-5 and V is TRBV5-6; no definite D call. The V and J ends lost 2 bases and 7 bases respectively, with 7 bases between them. The CDR3 runs to 12 residues. CDR1 is SGHDT, CDR2 YYEEEE, per germline. CDR3 region: CASSFSGQPQHF. In DNA, the CDR3 is TGTGCCAGCAGCTTCTCAGGACAGCCCCAGCATTTT.

This sequence joins TRBV9 and TRBJ2-3, with D possibly matching TRBD1 (6 bases). V lost 4 bases and J 0 bases, leaving 9 bases between the germline ends. The CDR3 length is 14 residues. Germline CDR1 reads SGDLS; CDR2 reads YYNGEE. DNA for the CDR3: TGTGCCAGCAGCCCCGGGACAAGCACAGATACGCAGTATTTT. It is translated as CASSPGTSTDTQYF.

This clone was detected once. The chain uses TRBV5-6 and TRBJ1-5; 10 positions agree with TRBD1. The germline CDR1 and CDR2 sequences are SGHDT and YYEEEE. Trimming cost V 4 bases and J 7 bases; bases outside gene matches: 20. The CDR3 spans 19 residues. This chain's CDR3 is CASSRWLRVDRGLRQPQHF. In nucleotides, the CDR3 is TGTGCCAGCAGCCGCTGGCTCCGAGTAGACAGGGGGCTAAGGCAGCCCCAGCATTTT.